The present T cell receptor beta chain was sequenced within a study of T cell changes during pregnancy in multiple sclerosis (dated 2019 in TCRdb). As for the study more broadly: The study examined how the T cell repertoire changed over the course of pregnancy in women with multiple sclerosis.

Preparation of the library involved the immunoSEQ multiplex PCR assay. Imported from immuneACCESS, the table was reduced by TCRdb to in-frame sequences with V and J called. These copies leave out some clones; in studies compared against another copy, an unresolved V gene accounts for under half, and the cause of the remainder is not known. The sample table holds tens of thousands of clones, of which approximately 92% were seen once. About 0.67% of the sample is taken by the ten largest. Worth noting for this clone: The antigen it recognizes is unknown. No much larger clone exists at a distance of one base, and base qualities are not known.

Taken from cysteine to phenylalanine, the CDR3 has 13 residues. The only DNA kept is the CDR3, 39 bases in frame from the first base. Via the germline V gene, CDR1 is MDHEN and CDR2 SYDVKM. The junction shows trimming of 5 bases on V and 0 bases on J, plus 7 bases between the germline ends. The sample consisted of CD4+ T cells from peripheral blood mononuclear cells, taken in the third trimester of pregnancy. The chain employs TRBV28 and TRBJ1-1; no D gene call is confident. This receptor was obtained from a female donor with multiple sclerosis, enrolled in a pregnancy study. The nucleotide sequence is TGTGCCAGCAGTCCCGTAATGAACACTGAAGCTTTCTTT. Its amino acids are CASSPVMNTEAFF.